Sequencing of this T cell receptor (beta chain) was carried out in a study of T cell changes during pregnancy in multiple sclerosis. TCRdb's table, derived via immunoSEQ multiplex PCR, lists solely in-frame clones and lacks some. The table has under 75,000 clones, around 90% seen once. Trimming removed 6 bases at V and 10 bases at J, with 12 bases between. The CDR3 is 10 residues long. The V gene's germline CDR1 is DFQATT and CDR2 SNEGSKA (reference sequence). This clone was observed a few times. This sample comprised peripheral blood, obtained in the first trimester of pregnancy. The chain combines TRBV20-1 with TRBJ1-1; D perhaps matches TRBD1 (5 bases). The origin of this receptor is a female donor with multiple sclerosis, enrolled in a pregnancy study. The DNA of the CDR3 is TGCAGTGCCGGGGGAGGGAGAGCTTTCTTT. Translating gives CSAGGGRAFF.